Listed here are 13 T cell receptor beta chains from one sample, sequenced in a study of T-cell memory formation after mild COVID-19. TCRdb processed the 5' RACE reads anew with MiXCR; each CDR3 protein has one entry. The data contain tens of thousands of distinct CDR3 sequences, more than 11% of them singletons. The sample was PBMCs or a T cell subset sorted from them (not recorded which). These TCRs come from an adult woman who had mild COVID-19 (a few samples of this study predate the infection). Cell type and time point are not known.

This clonotype was recorded a few times. The V and J genes are TRBV7-8 and TRBJ2-5; TRBD1 matches at 7 bases. The germline V gene has CDR1 SGHVS and CDR2 FQNEAQ. With V trimmed by 5 bases and J by 5 bases, 8 bases remained unmatched. The CDR3 is 14 residues long. The CDR3 protein is CASSSIGGGETQYF. Written as DNA, the CDR3 is TGTGCCAGCAGCAGCATAGGGGGCGGTGAGACCCAGTACTTC.

Comments on this clonotype: At one end the junction does not follow the germline gene, possibly because of a read error. The rearrangement links TRBV6-6 to TRBJ1-6, with D hard to call. The CDR3 runs to 12 residues. The germline CDR1 and CDR2 sequences are MNHNY and SVGAGI (reference sequence). In nucleotides, the CDR3 is TGTGCCAGCAGTTACTTGAATTCACACCTCCACTTT. This encodes CASSYLNSHLHF.

This clonotype turned up a few times. The chain combines TRBV7-6 with TRBJ2-1; the match to TRBD2 covers 7 bases. Germline assignment: CDR1 SGHVS and CDR2 FNYEAQ. Germline trimming cut 1 base from V and 8 bases from J; bases unmatched to any gene: 8. The CDR3 has 15 residues. CDR3 loop: CASSLETFTSDEQFF. CDR3 DNA sequence: TGTGCCAGCAGCTTAGAGACTTTCACTAGCGATGAGCAGTTCTTC.

This clonotype showed up just a few times. The V and J genes are TRBV5-6 and TRBJ2-2, with D possibly TRBD2 on 6 matching bases. Germline values: CDR1 SGHDT, CDR2 YYEEEE. This CDR3 has 11 amino acids. V lost 4 bases to trimming and J lost 9 bases, with 7 bases between them. As DNA, the CDR3 is TGTGCCAGCAGCGGACTAAGGGAGCTGTTTTTT. Protein product: CASSGLRELFF.

This clonotype was observed a handful of times. This rearrangement joins TRBV29-1 to TRBJ2-7, with TRBD2 identical over 7 bases. The V and J ends lost 3 bases and 6 bases, in that order; junction bases with no gene match: 20. The germline gives CDR1 SQVTM, CDR2 ANQGSEA. The CDR3 length is 17 residues. The CDR3 DNA sequence: TGCAGCGTTGAGGGAGGGGACGCTCCGGGACTCGACTTCGAGCAGTACTTC. It codes for CSVEGGDAPGLDFEQYF.

In its sample, this clonotype was seen a few times. The CDR3 protein is CASSASGSNTGELFF. The CDR3 nucleotides are TGTGCCAGCAGTGCTAGCGGATCGAACACCGGGGAGCTGTTTTTT. The V gene is TRBV9, the J gene TRBJ2-2; 7 bases line up with TRBD2. V lost 5 bases to trimming and J lost 0 bases; unmatched junction nucleotides: 4. The germline gives CDR1 SGDLS, CDR2 YYNGEE. There are 15 residues in the CDR3.

This clonotype was seen a few times. J is TRBJ2-7 and V is TRBV7-9, with D possibly matching TRBD2 (7 bases). V was cut by 0 bases and J by 2 bases, with 11 bases left in between. The CDR3 spans 15 residues. CDR1 and CDR2 (germline): SEHNR, FQNEAQ (reference sequence). The CDR3 is CASSLAGGLPYEQYF. The CDR3 coding sequence is TGTGCCAGCAGCTTAGCGGGGGGGCTTCCCTACGAGCAGTACTTC.

The chain combines TRBV9 with TRBJ1-1, with D unresolved. The CDR3 contains 13 residues. Germline V gives CDR1 SGDLS, CDR2 YYNGEE. Trimming cost V 5 bases and J 3 bases, with 11 bases left between them. The CDR3 region is CASSECGDTEAFF. For the CDR3, the DNA is TGTGCCAGCAGTGAGTGTGGCGACACTGAAGCTTTCTTT. Filled out from reference TRBV9 and TRBJ1-1, the complete variable domain reads DSGVTQTPKHLITATGQRVTLRCSPRSGDLSVYWYQQSLDQGLQFLIQYYNGEERAKGNILERFSAQQFPDLHSELNLSSLELGDSALYFCASSECGDTEAFFGQGTRLTVV.

This clonotype was observed a handful of times. The chain recombines TRBV29-1 with TRBJ1-1; possibly TRBD1 for D (6 bases). This CDR3 has 11 residues. V lost 4 bases, J lost 10 bases, and 13 bases lay in between. Germline CDR1 and CDR2: SQVTM and ANQGSEA. DNA of the CDR3: TGCAGCGTTGTTCGGGGGGCGGGAGCTTTCTTT. Its translation is CSVVRGAGAFF. Based on the CDR3 plus reference TRBV29-1 and TRBJ1-1, the full variable domain is SAVISQKPSRDICQRGTSLTIQCQVDSQVTMMFWYRQQPGQSLTLIATANQGSEATYESGFVIDKFPISRPNLTFSTLTVSNMSPEDSSIYLCSVVRGAGAFFGQGTRLTVV.

This clonotype rates as large. The chain is built from TRBV27 and TRBJ2-7, with a possible D match to TRBD1 (5 bases). Per germline, CDR1 MNHEY and CDR2 SMNVEV (reference sequence). The CDR3 consists of 14 residues. V dropped 4 bases and J dropped 2 bases, with 12 bases sitting between them. The DNA for the CDR3 is TGTGCCAGCAGTTGGGCAGGGCCCACCTACGAGCAGTACTTC. This gives the protein CASSWAGPTYEQYF.

V usage is TRBV9 and J usage is TRBJ2-3; TRBD2 matches 8 bases. CDR3 length equals 17 residues. Losses at the gene ends were 3 bases for V and 3 bases for J; bases not matched to a gene: 12. Germline CDR1 is SGDLS and CDR2 is YYNGEE. CDR3 nucleotide sequence: TGTGCCAGCAGCGGGCAGGCGGGAGGAGGAGGGACAGATACGCAGTATTTT. This codes for CASSGQAGGGGTDTQYF.

The V and J genes are TRBV29-1 and TRBJ1-2; D is uncertain. In germline, CDR1 is SQVTM, CDR2 ANQGSEA. The length of the CDR3 is 12 residues. Between the trimmed V and J ends, which lost 4 bases and 8 bases, there was a span of 14 bases. In DNA, the CDR3 is TGCAGCGTTGGATCGGAAGCCAGGGGCTACACCTTC. It translates to CSVGSEARGYTF.

This clonotype appeared a single time. The rearrangement joins TRBV5-6 to TRBJ2-5; 7 bases agree with TRBD2. Germline V gene lookup returns CDR1 SGHDT and CDR2 YYEEEE. The CDR3 consists of 16 residues. The V segment lost 4 bases and the J segment 2 bases; nucleotides outside the gene matches: 11. The CDR3 DNA reads TGTGCCAGCAGCAGCCGGTCGCGGGGGTCGCAAGAGACCCAGTACTTC. The encoded protein is CASSSRSRGSQETQYF.